These 32 T cell receptor beta chains were sequenced from one sample in a study of identical twins. Each CDR3 protein gets one entry after TCRdb re-called the 5' RACE reads with MiXCR. Here the sample spans just over 500,000 distinct CDR3 sequences, roughly a fifth being singletons. The same data also went into a second study, on T cells expressing NK-cell markers.

The sequencing sample was made of CD4+ T cells sorted from blood. The receptors stem from a woman aged 18-29 years in good health.

This rearrangement joins TRBV18 to TRBJ1-3; D is uncertain. This CDR3 region has 15 residues. Germline assignment: CDR1 KGHSH and CDR2 LQKENI. Deletions cut 1 base from V and 3 bases from J, with 10 bases between. The CDR3 DNA follows: TGTGCCAGCTCACCACGGGCGAGTCATGGAAACACCATATATTTT. It codes for CASSPRASHGNTIYF.

The chain recombines TRBV6-2 or TRBV6-3 with TRBJ1-1; D is unclear. The germline CDR1 and CDR2 sequences are MNHEY and SVGEGT. The CDR3 extends over 13 amino acids. Between the trimmed V and J ends, which lost 0 bases and 6 bases, there was a span of 8 bases. CDR3 sequence reads: CASSYSHSSEAFF. The CDR3, as DNA: TGTGCCAGCAGTTACTCGCACAGCTCTGAAGCTTTCTTT.

This chain uses TRBV15 with TRBJ2-7; 7 nucleotides align to TRBD1. The CDR3 totals 14 residues. J was trimmed by 1 base and V by 5 bases; bases with no gene match: 5. The germline gives CDR1 LNHNV, CDR2 YYDKDF (reference sequence). The CDR3 loop is CATSVRGFSYEQYF. The CDR3 DNA follows: TGTGCCACCAGCGTCAGGGGGTTTTCCTACGAGCAGTACTTC.

This chain joins TRBV20-1 and TRBJ2-3; TRBD2 matches at 13 bases. This CDR3 contains 15 residues. Germline CDR1 is DFQATT and CDR2 is SNEGSKA (reference sequence). V shed 5 bases and J 6 bases; nucleotides not matched to a gene: 8. The CDR3 DNA is TGCAGTGCTTACAGACTAGCGGGAGGCTCCGATACGCAGTATTTT. This encodes CSAYRLAGGSDTQYF.

This clonotype has more than one count but fewer than ten. The V and J genes are TRBV20-1 and TRBJ2-1, with 13 bases fitting TRBD2. Germline CDR1 is DFQATT and CDR2 is SNEGSKA (reference sequence). The ends lost 0 bases at V and 8 bases at J; junction bases unmatched: 10. This CDR3 spans 17 amino acids. The CDR3 DNA sequence: TGCAGTGCTAGAGATACCGTACTAGCGGGAGGGAGAGATGAGCAGTTCTTC. Translated: CSARDTVLAGGRDEQFF.

In this sample, this clonotype turned up many times. This rearrangement joins TRBV11-2 to TRBJ2-1; 10 bases are shared with TRBD1. CDR1 is SGHAT and CDR2 is FQNNGV in the germline V gene. V was pared by 5 bases and J by 7 bases, with 5 bases of the junction left unmatched. This CDR3 is built from 14 residues. The CDR3 loop reads CASSRGQGGNEQFF. The DNA of the CDR3 is TGTGCCAGCAGCCGAGGACAGGGGGGGAATGAGCAGTTCTTC.

This clonotype has more than one count but fewer than ten. The chain recombines TRBV18 with TRBJ2-1; D not certain. This CDR3 comprises 15 residues. V lost 0 bases and J 0 bases, leaving 6 bases between the germline ends. The V gene's germline CDR1 is KGHSH and CDR2 LQKENI. The CDR3 is CASSPPKSSYNEQFF. CDR3 sequence (DNA): TGTGCCAGCTCACCACCTAAAAGCTCCTACAATGAGCAGTTCTTC.

The chain employs TRBV9 and TRBJ2-1; possibly TRBD1 or TRBD2 for D (6 bases each). Germline values: CDR1 SGDLS, CDR2 YYNGEE. V gave up 4 bases and J gave up 8 bases, with 13 bases separating them. The CDR3 runs to 13 residues. CDR3 in DNA: TGTGCCAGCAGCCCCCACGGGGGCCATGAGCAGTTCTTC. This sequence encodes CASSPHGGHEQFF.

This clonotype was counted a few times. The V and J genes are TRBV2 and TRBJ1-2; D call uncertain. Deletions cut 0 bases from V and 8 bases from J, with 10 bases between. Germline values: CDR1 SNHLY, CDR2 FYNNEI. This CDR3 comprises 13 residues. CDR3 sequence reads: CASSEAINDGYTF. Written as DNA, the CDR3 is TGTGCCAGCAGTGAAGCGATCAATGACGGCTACACCTTC.

The J gene is TRBJ2-1, the V gene TRBV11-2; 8 bases align to TRBD2. CDR3 length: 16 amino acids. The J segment lost 8 bases and the V segment lost 7 bases, leaving 16 bases of the junction unmatched. In germline, CDR1 is SGHAT, CDR2 FQNNGV. For the CDR3, the DNA is TGTGCCAGCATCCTCCGGGGGGGGTCGGCTATAGATGAGCAGTTCTTC. It specifies CASILRGGSAIDEQFF.

A few counts support this clonotype. In nucleotides, the CDR3 is TGTGCCAGCAGCTTGCCGGGGGGCGGGATGGGGAACACTGAAGCTTTCTTT. Encoded protein: CASSLPGGGMGNTEAFF. The chain joins TRBV12-3 or TRBV12-4 to TRBJ1-1, with D maybe TRBD1 (6 bases). The CDR3 contains 17 residues. V was pared by 6 bases and J by 1 base, with 21 bases between.

In this sample, this clonotype turned up a few times. The chain has TRBV5-1 and TRBJ2-5; a possible D gene is TRBD2 (5 bases). The V and J ends lost 4 bases and 5 bases respectively, with 9 bases between them. Germline values: CDR1 SGHRS, CDR2 YFSETQ. The CDR3 extends over 12 amino acids. This CDR3 is CASSMSGETQYF. The CDR3 DNA is TGCGCCAGCAGCATGTCGGGGGAGACCCAGTACTTC. The full variable domain, in which reference TRBV5-1 and TRBJ2-5 provide the parts outside the CDR3, is KAGVTQTPRYLIKTRGQQVTLSCSPISGHRSVSWYQQTPGQGLQFLFEYFSETQRNKGNFPGRFSGRQFSNSRSEMNVSTLELGDSALYLCASSMSGETQYFGPGTRLLVL.

In its sample, this clonotype was seen a few times. The genes are TRBV5-1 and TRBJ2-1; 9 bases line up with TRBD2. V was clipped by 0 bases and J by 7 bases; unmatched bases: 8. The germline CDR1 and CDR2 sequences are SGHRS and YFSETQ. The CDR3 has 16 amino acids. This CDR3 is CASSLGLAGAQNEQFF. CDR3 sequence (DNA): TGCGCCAGCAGCTTGGGATTAGCGGGAGCTCAGAATGAGCAGTTCTTC.

This chain joins TRBV7-9 and TRBJ1-1; 8 bases map to TRBD1. Germline values: CDR1 SEHNR, CDR2 FQNEAQ (reference sequence). The V gene end was trimmed by 5 bases and the J gene end by 1 base; junction bases not matched to a gene: 6. This CDR3 contains 15 residues. CDR3 loop: CASSPRQGANTEAFF. The CDR3 coding sequence is TGTGCCAGCAGCCCCAGGCAGGGGGCGAACACTGAAGCTTTCTTT.

This clonotype was observed a few times. This rearrangement joins TRBV20-1 to TRBJ1-1; a possible D gene is TRBD1 (5 bases). Germline V gene sequence: CDR1 DFQATT, CDR2 SNEGSKA (reference sequence). This CDR3 has 13 amino acids. The V end was cut by 5 bases, the J end by 1 base, with 11 bases between. The CDR3 sequence: CSARRQTNTEAFF. DNA for the CDR3: TGCAGTGCTCGAAGACAGACGAACACTGAAGCTTTCTTT.

This clonotype was counted at least ten times. The chain joins TRBV29-1 to TRBJ2-5; no firm D call. Trimming took 4 bases from V and 4 from J, leaving 4 bases between them. This CDR3 has 10 amino acids. CDR1 SQVTM and CDR2 ANQGSEA come from the germline V gene. CDR3 nucleotide sequence: TGCAGCGTTGGAGCAGAGACCCAGTACTTC. Encoded protein: CSVGAETQYF.

This chain connects TRBV6-2 or TRBV6-3 to TRBJ2-7; 8 bases align to TRBD1. This CDR3 contains 15 residues. Germline V gene sequence: CDR1 MNHEY, CDR2 SVGEGT. J lost 3 bases, V lost 7 bases, and 11 bases had no gene match. The CDR3 nucleotides are TGTGCCAGCATAAAGACCGGGACAGGTCTCTACGAGCAGTACTTC. Its translation is CASIKTGTGLYEQYF.

The chain employs TRBV20-1 and TRBJ2-7; the D gene is possibly TRBD2 (5 bases). In germline, CDR1 is DFQATT, CDR2 SNEGSKA (reference sequence). The CDR3 totals 13 residues. Trimming took 6 bases from V and 0 from J, leaving 12 bases between them. The CDR3 region is CSAALAGSYEQYF. The CDR3 bases are TGCAGTGCGGCCTTGGCGGGCTCCTACGAGCAGTACTTC.

This clonotype was detected a few times. The V call is TRBV6-5, the J call TRBJ2-2; D may match TRBD1 or TRBD2 (5 bases each). Trimming cost V 3 bases and J 4 bases, with 15 bases left between them. This CDR3 comprises 16 residues. In germline, CDR1 is MNHEY, CDR2 SVGAGI. The CDR3 DNA reads as TGTGCCAGCAGTTATGGGGGTATGGGACGCACCGGGGAGCTGTTTTTT. This encodes CASSYGGMGRTGELFF.

This clonotype was seen only a few times. The J gene is TRBJ1-1, the V gene TRBV5-1; D gene uncertain. CDR3 length: 14 residues. In germline, CDR1 is SGHRS, CDR2 YFSETQ. The germline V and J ends were trimmed by 0 bases and 5 bases, with 11 bases remaining between them. CDR3 DNA sequence: TGCGCCAGCAGCTTGGGGGTCAGGATGACTGAAGCTTTCTTT. This gives the protein CASSLGVRMTEAFF.

This clonotype was observed a few times. The CDR3 nucleotides read TGCAGTGCTAGTAGGGAGACAGGGTCCTACAATGAGCAGTTCTTC. Its translation is CSASRETGSYNEQFF. The chain has TRBV20-1 and TRBJ2-1; 7 bases align to TRBD1. The CDR3 spans 15 residues. Germline-derived CDR1 and CDR2 are DFQATT and SNEGSKA (reference sequence). Losses at the gene ends were 3 bases for V and 1 base for J; bases not matched to a gene: 6.

This CDR3 reads CSARPPGHLGSADTQYF. DNA of the CDR3: TGCAGTGCTAGACCCCCGGGACATTTAGGTTCCGCAGATACGCAGTATTTT. The chain joins TRBV20-1 to TRBJ2-3, with a weak D call TRBD1 (6 bases). This CDR3 spans 17 amino acids. CDR1 is DFQATT, CDR2 SNEGSKA, per germline (reference sequence). V was shortened by 2 bases and J by 4 bases, with 22 bases between the two germline ends.

This chain connects TRBV5-1 to TRBJ2-7; TRBD2 aligns across 7 bases. Trimming removed 2 bases from V and 2 bases from J; junction bases left unmatched: 4. Germline V gene data show CDR1 as SGHRS and CDR2 as YFSETQ. The CDR3 sequence is 14 residues long. The CDR3 sequence: CASSFQRGAYEQYF. The DNA for the CDR3 is TGCGCCAGCAGCTTCCAGCGGGGCGCCTACGAGCAGTACTTC.

The chain's CDR3 is CSAVPSTGETQYF. The CDR3 nucleotides read TGCAGTGCCGTCCCTAGCACGGGGGAGACCCAGTACTTC. The chain has TRBV20-1 and TRBJ2-5, with a tentative D call TRBD2 (5 bases). V lost 6 bases to trimming and J lost 5 bases, with 16 bases between them. The CDR3 runs 13 residues. The germline V gene has CDR1 DFQATT and CDR2 SNEGSKA (reference sequence).

The chain is built from TRBV2 and TRBJ2-1; D possibly uses TRBD1 or TRBD2 (6 bases each). Between the trimmed V and J ends, which lost 6 bases and 6 bases, there was a span of 15 bases. The CDR3 contains 14 residues. Germline values: CDR1 SNHLY, CDR2 FYNNEI. CDR3 nucleotide sequence: TGTGCCAGCAGGGGGGGCCGGGGTTTCAATGAGCAGTTCTTC. This translates into CASRGGRGFNEQFF. Filled out from reference TRBV2 and TRBJ2-1, the complete variable domain reads EPEVTQTPSHQVTQMGQEVILRCVPISNHLYFYWYRQILGQKVEFLVSFYNNEISEKSEIFDDQFSVERPDGSNFTLKIRSTKLEDSAMYFCASRGGRGFNEQFFGPGTRLTVL.

The J gene is TRBJ2-7, the V gene TRBV18; weak D call: TRBD2 (6 bases). V lost 5 bases to trimming and J lost 5 bases, with 7 bases between them. This CDR3 has 11 amino acids. The germline V gene has CDR1 KGHSH and CDR2 LQKENI. CDR3 loop: CASSGLHEQYF. The CDR3 DNA sequence: TGTGCCAGCTCAGGACTACACGAGCAGTACTTC.

This clonotype has a handful of counts. The chain's CDR3 is CASSTGPNYGYTF. CDR3 sequence (DNA): TGCGCCAGCAGCACAGGACCTAACTATGGCTACACCTTC. V usage is TRBV10-1 and J usage is TRBJ1-2; weak D call: TRBD1 (5 bases). V was pared by 6 bases and J by 0 bases, with 8 bases between. CDR3 length equals 13 residues. Germline V lookup: CDR1 WNHNN, CDR2 SYGVQD (reference sequence).

This chain connects TRBV9 to TRBJ2-1; D may be TRBD1 or TRBD2 (5 bases each). The CDR3 is made up of 16 amino acids. The V end was cut by 0 bases, the J end by 0 bases, with 10 bases between. Germline CDR1 SGDLS, CDR2 YYNGEE. CDR3 sequence: CASSVGGDSSYNEQFF. CDR3 in DNA: TGTGCCAGCAGCGTAGGAGGGGATAGCTCCTACAATGAGCAGTTCTTC. The complete variable domain, with remaining parts taken from reference TRBV9 and TRBJ2-1, reads DSGVTQTPKHLITATGQRVTLRCSPRSGDLSVYWYQQSLDQGLQFLIQYYNGEERAKGNILERFSAQQFPDLHSELNLSSLELGDSALYFCASSVGGDSSYNEQFFGPGTRLTVL.

V and J are TRBV5-1 and TRBJ2-1; perhaps TRBD2 as D (5 bases). V lost 4 bases and J 5 bases, leaving 13 bases between the germline ends. The CDR3 runs to 14 residues. Germline loops: CDR1 SGHRS, CDR2 YFSETQ. CDR3 coding DNA: TGCGCCAGCAGCGGACTCGAAAGCGACAATGAGCAGTTCTTC. Protein sequence: CASSGLESDNEQFF.

Many counts were recorded for this clonotype. The chain links TRBV3-1 to TRBJ2-1; D ambiguous. This CDR3 has 14 amino acids. Germline loops: CDR1 LGHDT, CDR2 YNNKEL (reference sequence). V lost 1 base to trimming and J lost 5 bases, with 9 bases between them. CDR3 nucleotide sequence: TGTGCCAGCAGCCAAGGGCTGGCGGACAATGAGCAGTTCTTC. Translating gives CASSQGLADNEQFF.

This clonotype has more than one count but fewer than ten. The chain employs TRBV5-1 and TRBJ2-7; tentatively, D is TRBD1 (6 bases). The CDR3 loop spans 14 amino acids. From germline, CDR1 is SGHRS and CDR2 YFSETQ. V gave up 7 bases and J gave up 0 bases, with 14 bases separating them. The CDR3 DNA follows: TGCGCCAGCTCAGCCGGGACAAACTCCTACGAGCAGTACTTC. Translation: CASSAGTNSYEQYF.

The chain combines TRBV6-2 or TRBV6-3 with TRBJ2-2; tentative D call: TRBD2 (5 bases). CDR1 MNHEY and CDR2 SVGEGT come from the germline V gene. This CDR3 has 14 amino acids. The ends were cut back, 0 bases at V and 9 bases at J, with 11 bases in the middle. The CDR3 DNA is TGTGCCAGCAGTTACTCGGGAGTAAAAAGGGAGCTGTTTTTT. Its protein is CASSYSGVKRELFF.